This T cell receptor (beta chain) comes out of a study of shared clonotypes between healthy human individuals. At the level of the study: Donors had three CD4 naive, three CD4 memory, two CD8 naive and one CD8 memory plate apiece.

V was pared by 1 base and J by 4 bases, with 13 bases between. Germline-derived CDR1 and CDR2 are SGHTA and FQGNSA. This CDR3 has 15 residues. The genomic DNA of each subset was split evenly across several immunoSEQ plates. The method was immunoSEQ multiplex PCR; TCRdb's version includes in-frame clones alone and lacks a portion of them. The sample has about 640,000 clones; approximately 79% are singletons. The specimen was memory CD4+ T cells sorted from blood. The subset denotes: CD45RA-negative fraction. This clonotype was sampled from a woman aged 25 to 39 in good health. The chain combines TRBV7-2 with TRBJ1-2; D call uncertain. CDR3 residues: CASSLVTPQGYGYTF. DNA of the CDR3: TGTGCCAGCAGCTTAGTGACACCCCAAGGCTATGGCTACACCTTC.